The entry below gives a single T cell receptor beta chain sequence along with its context. Its antigen is unknown. The ends were cut back, 6 bases at V and 4 bases at J, with 13 bases in the middle. The length of the CDR3 is 15 residues. Germline V gene sequence: CDR1 LNHDA, CDR2 SQIVND (reference sequence). The sample originates from a study of T cell repertoires in cytomegalovirus infection. Across the study: The study used recently identified HLA-C-restricted and well-studied HLA-B-restricted CMV epitopes. Public TCR beta signatures indicated both CMV infection and matching HLA type.

MiXCR, applied by TCRdb to the reads, yields one record per CDR3 protein. Of 250,000 to 300,000 distinct CDR3 sequences listed, roughly a fifth were seen once; the top ten hold approximately 19%. Study-level findings and limits: Cumulative public TCR beta family frequency identified carriers of CMV plus the relevant HLA. CMV-specific TCR beta clonotypes restricted by HLA-C were the ones dominating the ex vivo response.

This chain connects TRBV19 to TRBJ2-6; D remains ambiguous. The material was cultured PBMCs, obtained from culture after CMV antigen stimulation. The receptor was derived from a human donor in good health (CMV status not recorded). Some clones in this sample may be carry-over from other donors' samples. Here the CDR3 reads CASSPQAAGANVLTF. CDR3 nucleotide sequence: TGTGCCAGTAGCCCGCAGGCTGCAGGGGCCAACGTCCTGACTTTC.